This TCR beta chain came from a study of long-term antiretroviral therapy in people with HIV. In the study overall: Some samples came about a decade before the 2015 immediate-ART recommendation, and these were the earliest.

They ran version v3.0 of the immunoSEQ assay at survey level. TCRdb's table, derived via immunoSEQ multiplex PCR, lists solely in-frame clones and lacks some. The data contain some 7,900 clones, around 79% of them singletons. The sample holds a few counts of this clone. As yet, its antigen is unknown. Study results and caveats: In the period from about 2003 to 2017, blood was collected, possibly under older ART regimens.

From germline, CDR1 is MGHRA and CDR2 YSYEKL. CDR3 length: 15 amino acids. The V segment lost 4 bases and the J segment 6 bases; nucleotides outside the gene matches: 8. Sequenced here: unsorted PBMCs, sampled 0.6 years before starting antiretroviral therapy. The origin of this receptor is a man aged 40-50 years with HIV. The gene calls are TRBV4-1 and TRBJ1-5, with 8 nucleotides matching TRBD1. The CDR3 nucleotides are TGCGCCAGCAGCCTCTCAGGACAGGGCGGTCAGCCCCAGCATTTT. Protein product: CASSLSGQGGQPQHF.